The rows below give T cell receptor beta chains drawn from one sample of a study of OX40 agonist ivuxolimab in advanced cancers. The method was immunoSEQ multiplex PCR; TCRdb's version includes in-frame clones alone and lacks a portion of them. Among about 60,000 clones listed, less than 85% were seen once. The sequencing here drew on CD4+ or CD8+ T cells sorted from blood, taken in a trial of the OX40 agonist ivuxolimab. The origin of the receptors is an adult with an advanced solid tumor such as melanoma, head and neck, liver or kidney cancer. CDR3s leave out the opening cysteine and the closing phenylalanine or tryptophan.

TRBV6-5	TRBJ2-7	ATDRDSWTYEQY
TRBV6-5	TRBJ2-7	ASSPRTGGPGEQY
TRBV28	TRBJ1-1	ASSSPGPAGPNTEAF
TRBV5-1	TRBJ2-6	ASSLEGAVGANVLT
TRBV28	TRBJ2-7	ASSPSGRAHEQY
TRBV7-8	TRBJ2-2	ASSLGASGVTGELF
TRBV28	TRBJ2-2	ASKAANTGELF
TRBV5-1	TRBJ2-7	ASSLAGGSWDEQY
TRBV27	TRBJ2-7	ASRSVWEGGLVQY
TRBV7-9	TRBJ2-7	ASSRDRDYYEQY
TRBV5-1	TRBJ1-3	ASSLDGGNTIY
TRBV7-9	TRBJ1-2	ASSNGQHRDFGYGYT
TRBV7-9	TRBJ2-3	ASSLRGNTDTQY
TRBV5-1	TRBJ2-3	ASRPGTSGRTDTQY
TRBV18	TRBJ2-5	ASSLQDISQETQY
TRBV19	TRBJ1-2	ASIPGSGQGDYGYT
TRBV6-1	TRBJ2-7	ASSAGTAYEQY